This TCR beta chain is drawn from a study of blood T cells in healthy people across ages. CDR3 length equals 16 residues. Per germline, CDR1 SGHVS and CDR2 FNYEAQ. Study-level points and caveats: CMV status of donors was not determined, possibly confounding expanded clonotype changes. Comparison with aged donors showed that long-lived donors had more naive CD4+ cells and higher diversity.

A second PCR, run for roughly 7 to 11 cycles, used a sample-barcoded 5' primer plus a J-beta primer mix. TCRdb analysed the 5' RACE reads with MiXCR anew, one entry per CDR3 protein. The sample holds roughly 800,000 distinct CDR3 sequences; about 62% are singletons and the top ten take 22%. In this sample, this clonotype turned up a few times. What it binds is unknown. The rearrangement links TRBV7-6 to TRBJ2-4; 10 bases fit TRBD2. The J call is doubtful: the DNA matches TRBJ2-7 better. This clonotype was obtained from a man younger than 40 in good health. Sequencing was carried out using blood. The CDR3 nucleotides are TGTGCCAGCAGCCTAGAGATTAGCGGGGGGAGTTCCGAGCAGTACTTC. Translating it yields CASSLEISGGSSEQYF.